The next 12 T cell receptor beta chains were all read from a single sample in a study of T cell repertoires in cytomegalovirus infection. TCRdb analysed the reads with MiXCR anew, one entry per CDR3 protein. The sample records approximately 180,000 distinct CDR3 sequences, about a tenth being singletons. The source material was PBMCs. These receptors were obtained from a human donor in good health (CMV status not recorded). Some clones in this sample may be carry-over from other donors' samples.

This clonotype appeared many times. V is TRBV20-1 and J is TRBJ2-7, with 8 bases lining up with TRBD2. The CDR3 spans 14 residues. Germline CDR1 reads DFQATT; CDR2 reads SNEGSKA (reference sequence). The V and J ends lost 5 bases and 2 bases, in that order; junction bases with no gene match: 8. The CDR3 loop reads CSAPPGGEPYEQYF. The CDR3 DNA is TGCAGTGCTCCTCCCGGGGGGGAACCCTACGAGCAGTACTTC.

The chain uses TRBV6-2 or TRBV6-3 and TRBJ2-1; possibly TRBD1 for D (7 bases). V was pared by 2 bases and J by 9 bases, with 17 bases between. The germline V gene has CDR1 MNHEY and CDR2 SVGEGT. This CDR3 is 15 amino acids long. The CDR3 DNA reads as TGTGCCAGCAGTTACCCAGGGGGGACTCAGCTTGAGCAGTTCTTC. Translating it yields CASSYPGGTQLEQFF.

There are a few counts of this clonotype. The V gene is TRBV28, the J gene TRBJ1-4; D remains ambiguous. The V end was cut by 8 bases, the J end by 3 bases, with 10 bases between. The germline CDR1 and CDR2 sequences are MDHEN and SYDVKM. CDR3 length equals 13 residues. As DNA, the CDR3 is TGTGCCAGCTCTGAGGCTGCTAATGAAAAACTGTTTTTT. Its protein product is CASSEAANEKLFF.

This clonotype was picked up many times. In DNA, the CDR3 is TGTGCCAGCAGCCAAGGGACCAGGGGCATCACAGATACGCAGTATTTT. Translating gives CASSQGTRGITDTQYF. The V call is TRBV14, the J call TRBJ2-3, with D tentatively TRBD1 (6 bases). Trimming removed 1 base at V and 2 bases at J, with 13 bases between. Germline lookup yields CDR1 SGHDN and CDR2 FVKESK. This CDR3 region has 16 residues.

This clonotype occurred many times. The chain has TRBV7-2 and TRBJ2-5; 14 bases map to TRBD2. Germline V CDR1 and CDR2: SGHTA, FQGNSA. The CDR3 has 16 amino acids. Germline trimming cut 5 bases from V and 4 bases from J; bases unmatched to any gene: 6. The CDR3 region has the DNA TGTGCCAGCAGCAGAGGACTAGCGGGAGGACGAGAGACCCAGTACTTC. It specifies CASSRGLAGGRETQYF.

This clonotype has just a few counts. CDR3 residues: CASTSGTADNEQFF. DNA of the CDR3: TGTGCCAGCACTAGCGGGACAGCTGACAATGAGCAGTTCTTC. The chain uses TRBV28 and TRBJ2-1; 9 nucleotides line up with TRBD2. CDR3 length: 14 residues. Germline V gene lookup returns CDR1 MDHEN and CDR2 SYDVKM. With 7 bases clipped from V and 5 bases from J, the junction kept 6 bases outside the gene matches. Filled out from reference TRBV28 and TRBJ2-1, the complete variable domain reads DVKVTQSSRYLVKRTGEKVFLECVQDMDHENMFWYRQDPGLGLRLIYFSYDVKMKEKGDIPEGYSVSREKKERFSLILESASTNQTSMYLCASTSGTADNEQFFGPGTRLTVL.

This clonotype was observed at least ten times. DNA for the CDR3: TGTGCCAGCACATCGGCCGGGAACAATCAGCCCCAGCATTTT. This encodes CASTSAGNNQPQHF. The chain uses TRBV28 and TRBJ1-5, with D uncertain. Per germline, CDR1 MDHEN and CDR2 SYDVKM. Trimming left V 7 bases short and J 3 bases short, with 13 bases between. CDR3 size: 14 residues.

At least ten counts were recorded for this clonotype. The chain uses TRBV7-2 and TRBJ1-1; tentatively, D is TRBD1 (5 bases). V lost 3 bases to trimming and J lost 0 bases, with 11 bases between them. Germline CDR1 reads SGHTA; CDR2 reads FQGNSA. The CDR3 loop spans 15 amino acids. The CDR3 DNA sequence: TGTGCCAGCAGCTTCGGCTGGACATTGAACACTGAAGCTTTCTTT. It is translated as CASSFGWTLNTEAFF.

The table lists this clonotype with many counts. The junction and the germline gene differ at one end; a read error may be behind it. The chain uses TRBV11-2 and TRBJ1-2; tentatively, D is TRBD1 (6 bases). The CDR3 loop spans 11 amino acids. Germline V gene lookup returns CDR1 SGHAT and CDR2 FQNNGV. The CDR3 reads CASSDTHRQAF. In nucleotides, the CDR3 is TGTGCCAGCAGCGACACTCATAGACAGGCCTTC.

This clonotype was detected many times. V and J are TRBV7-8 and TRBJ2-2; D remains unclear. The CDR3 has 17 amino acids. Germline V gene data show CDR1 as SGHVS and CDR2 as FQNEAQ. The V end was cut by 0 bases, the J end by 0 bases, with 11 bases between. As DNA, the CDR3 is TGTGCCAGCAGCTTAGCGCTTCGACAAGCGAACACCGGGGAGCTGTTTTTT. Protein: CASSLALRQANTGELFF.

This clonotype was counted many times. The germline gene is not matched at one end of the junction; a read error may be the cause. The V call is TRBV7-7, the J call TRBJ2-4; 7 bases align to TRBD1. The germline V gene has CDR1 SSHAT and CDR2 FNYEAQ (reference sequence). The CDR3 covers 14 residues. The CDR3 is CASSFRGNIDIQYF. In nucleotides, the CDR3 is TGTGCTAGCAGCTTCAGGGGGAATATAGACATTCAGTACTTC.

This clonotype was recorded many times. The chain couples TRBV28 to TRBJ1-1; D might be TRBD1 (5 bases). CDR3 length: 13 amino acids. Germline V gene data show CDR1 as MDHEN and CDR2 as SYDVKM. Trimming pared 6 bases from V and 0 bases from J, leaving 8 bases between. Written as DNA, the CDR3 is TGTGCCAGCAGACAGGACTTGAACACTGAAGCTTTCTTT. This codes for CASRQDLNTEAFF.